This T cell receptor beta chain was found in a study of T cells in Graves' hyperthyroidism and ophthalmopathy. It was RNA transcripts that yielded the amplified TCR beta CDR3 regions. During a first-round RT-PCR of the TCR CDR3, the HTBI primer set was used. TCRdb processed the multiplex PCR reads anew with MiXCR; each CDR3 protein has one entry. The table lists some 560,000 distinct CDR3 sequences, roughly 15% of them singletons. This clonotype was picked up many times. Compared with germline, one end of the junction differs, possibly owing to a read error. Germline V gene data show CDR1 as SGHAT and CDR2 as FQNNGV. The CDR3 sequence is 15 residues long.

This clonotype was sampled from a woman aged 40 to 50 with Graves' hyperthyroidism. The chain joins TRBV11-2 to TRBJ2-7, with 8 bases aligning to TRBD1. The material sequenced was blood. CDR3 sequence (DNA): TGTGCCAGCAGCCTAGAGGGACAGGATACCTACGAGCAGTACTTC. Translation: CASSLEGQDTYEQYF.